This TCR beta chain was sequenced for a study of early T cells in non-severe SARS-CoV-2 infection. Study as a whole: Sequencing of unsorted whole blood was done on bulk RNA, leaving chains unpaired.

Study-wide results and limits: Sequences matched to VDJdb favored anti-spike CD8 responses, while private and CD4 specificities were missed.

In the library, individual cDNA molecules carried attached unique molecular identifiers. TCRdb reprocessed the 5' RACE reads with MiXCR, giving one entry per CDR3 protein. This sample yields about 64,000 distinct CDR3 sequences, of which about 12% are seen a single time; about 1.3% belongs to the top ten. This clonotype is deemed medium-sized. Antigen specificity is unknown. This CDR3 spans 14 amino acids. Between the trimmed V and J ends, which lost 8 bases and 4 bases, there was a span of 15 bases. The germline V gene encodes CDR1 MDHEN and CDR2 SYDVKM. The source is an adult who was a healthcare worker with PCR-confirmed SARS-CoV-2 infection or an uninfected control (not recorded which). The source was whole blood, collected at baseline. The V call is TRBV28, the J call TRBJ2-1; D not resolved. CDR3 DNA sequence: TGTGCCAGCGGACGACAAGGCCCGTACAATGAGCAGTTCTTC. Protein sequence: CASGRQGPYNEQFF.